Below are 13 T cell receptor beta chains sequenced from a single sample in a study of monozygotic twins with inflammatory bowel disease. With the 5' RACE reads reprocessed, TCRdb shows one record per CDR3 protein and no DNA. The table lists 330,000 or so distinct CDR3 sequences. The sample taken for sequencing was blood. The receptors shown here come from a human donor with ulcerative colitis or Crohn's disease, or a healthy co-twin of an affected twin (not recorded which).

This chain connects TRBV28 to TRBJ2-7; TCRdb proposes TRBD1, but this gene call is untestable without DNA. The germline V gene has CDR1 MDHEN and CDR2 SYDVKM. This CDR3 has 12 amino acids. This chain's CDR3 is CASGRTVNEQYF.

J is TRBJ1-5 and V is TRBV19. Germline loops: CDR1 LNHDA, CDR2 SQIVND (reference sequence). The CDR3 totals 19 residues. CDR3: CASIPPRFSRAASNQPQHF. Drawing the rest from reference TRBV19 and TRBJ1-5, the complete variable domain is DGGITQSPKYLFRKEGQNVTLSCEQNLNHDAMYWYRQDPGQGLRLIYYSQIVNDFQKGDIAEGYSVSREKKESFPLTVTSAQKNPTAFYLCASIPPRFSRAASNQPQHFGDGTRLSIL.

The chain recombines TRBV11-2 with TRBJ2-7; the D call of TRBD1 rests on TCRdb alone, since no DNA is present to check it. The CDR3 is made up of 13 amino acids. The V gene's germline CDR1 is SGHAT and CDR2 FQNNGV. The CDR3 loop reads CASSLARPREQYF.

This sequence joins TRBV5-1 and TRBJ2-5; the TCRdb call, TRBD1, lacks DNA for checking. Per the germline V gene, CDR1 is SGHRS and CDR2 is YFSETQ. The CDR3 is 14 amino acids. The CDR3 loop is CASSVVGLGETQYF.

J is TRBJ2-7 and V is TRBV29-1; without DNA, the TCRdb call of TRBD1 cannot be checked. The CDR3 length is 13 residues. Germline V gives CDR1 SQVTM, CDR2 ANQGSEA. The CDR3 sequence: CSVAGTATYEQYF.

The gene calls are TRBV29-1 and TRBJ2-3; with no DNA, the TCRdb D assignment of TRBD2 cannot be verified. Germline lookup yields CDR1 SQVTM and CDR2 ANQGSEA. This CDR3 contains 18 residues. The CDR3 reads CSVETSGKPADSTDTQYF.

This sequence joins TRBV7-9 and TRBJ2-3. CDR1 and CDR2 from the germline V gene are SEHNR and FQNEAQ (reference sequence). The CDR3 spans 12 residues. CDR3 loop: CASSQESSTQYF.

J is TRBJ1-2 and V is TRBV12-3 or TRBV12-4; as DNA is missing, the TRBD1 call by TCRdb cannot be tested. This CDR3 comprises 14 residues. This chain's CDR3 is CASSHTTTGHGYTF.

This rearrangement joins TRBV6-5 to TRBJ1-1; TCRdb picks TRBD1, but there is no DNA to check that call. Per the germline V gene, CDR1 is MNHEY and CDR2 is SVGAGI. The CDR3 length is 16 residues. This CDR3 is CASSYARQGANTEAFF.

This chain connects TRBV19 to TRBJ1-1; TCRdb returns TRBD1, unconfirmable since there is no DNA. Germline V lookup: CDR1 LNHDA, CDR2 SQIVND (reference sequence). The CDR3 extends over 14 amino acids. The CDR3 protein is CASSILTGGGEAFF. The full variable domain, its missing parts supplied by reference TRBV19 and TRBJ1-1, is DGGITQSPKYLFRKEGQNVTLSCEQNLNHDAMYWYRQDPGQGLRLIYYSQIVNDFQKGDIAEGYSVSREKKESFPLTVTSAQKNPTAFYLCASSILTGGGEAFFGQGTRLTVV.

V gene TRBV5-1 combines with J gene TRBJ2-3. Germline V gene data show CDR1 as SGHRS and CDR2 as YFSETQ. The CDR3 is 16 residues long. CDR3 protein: CASSLGPGGVSDTQYF.

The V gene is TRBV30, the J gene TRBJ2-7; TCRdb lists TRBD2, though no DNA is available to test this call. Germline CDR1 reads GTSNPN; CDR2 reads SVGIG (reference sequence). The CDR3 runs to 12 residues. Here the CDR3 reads CALGGTSYEQYF.

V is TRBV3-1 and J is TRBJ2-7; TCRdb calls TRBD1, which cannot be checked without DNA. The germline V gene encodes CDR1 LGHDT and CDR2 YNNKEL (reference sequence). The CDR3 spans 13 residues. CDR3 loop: CASLGQGAHEQYF.